The clone carrying this TCR beta chain was seen ten or more times. MiXCR, applied by TCRdb to the RT-PCR reads, yields one record per CDR3 protein. The table has more than 550,000 distinct CDR3 sequences, 11% seen once. The data derive from a study of response to subunit inactivated influenza vaccine. The CDR3 is 16 amino acids. The V end lost 5 bases, the J end lost 1 base, and 14 bases lay between the germline ends. These same records also appear under a second study, on T cells expressing NK-cell markers. From that report: With UMIs, 5'RACE template switching was used to make TCR beta cDNA. Sequencing covered eight donors, seven HCMV-seropositive and one seronegative. In several experiments, sorting was confined to alpha-beta TCR T cells through use of an anti-gamma-delta TCR antibody. More than 5 donors showed dominant NKG2C+ clonotypes comprising about 1.0-7.5% of their CD8+ T cells.

The starting material was PBMCs from blood, obtained on the day of vaccination. This receptor was identified in a man aged 50 to 60 who received an inactivated influenza vaccine. The chain uses TRBV12-3 or TRBV12-4 and TRBJ2-2; possibly TRBD2 for D (5 bases). CDR3 in amino acids: CASSPRRLMNTGELFF. CDR3 sequence (DNA): TGTGCCAGCAGTCCCAGGAGACTAATGAACACCGGGGAGCTGTTTTTT.